This note documents a single T cell receptor beta chain sequence. The source of the sample is a study of T-cell memory formation after mild COVID-19. MiXCR, applied by TCRdb to the 5' RACE reads, yields one record per CDR3 protein. The table lists about 350,000 distinct CDR3 sequences, roughly 13% of them singletons. The CDR3 has 14 residues. CDR1 and CDR2 from the germline V gene are LGHNA and YSLEER. V was clipped by 1 base and J by 2 bases, with 7 bases between them. Specimen: PBMCs or a T cell subset sorted from them (not recorded which). The rearrangement joins TRBV4-3 to TRBJ2-3, with D possibly matching TRBD2 (5 bases). The clonotype was recovered from a man younger than 35 who had mild COVID-19 (a few samples of this study predate the infection). Cell type and time point are not known. CDR3 loop: CASSQASYTDTQYF. The CDR3 DNA sequence: TGCGCCAGCAGCCAAGCTAGCTACACAGATACGCAGTATTTT.